This note documents a single T cell receptor (beta chain) sequence. The data were taken from a study of T cell responses to AZD1222 COVID-19 vaccine. The method was immunoSEQ multiplex PCR; TCRdb's version includes in-frame clones alone and lacks a portion of them. The sample consists of about 120,000 clones, around nine tenths of them appearing once. Sequenced here: peripheral blood, sampled on day 0 of AZD1222 vaccination. The clonotype comes from an adult in good health.

The CDR3 protein is CATSKFPGGEGYTF. The CDR3 region has the DNA TGTGCCACCAGCAAATTCCCAGGGGGCGAAGGCTACACCTTC. This chain joins TRBV15 and TRBJ1-2; 8 bases line up with TRBD1. This CDR3 is 14 amino acids long. Unmatched junction bases numbered 9, after V lost 4 bases and J lost 8 bases. Germline CDR1 LNHNV, CDR2 YYDKDF (reference sequence). Combining the CDR3 with reference TRBV15 and TRBJ1-2 gives the whole variable domain DAMVIQNPRYQVTQFGKPVTLSCSQTLNHNVMYWYQQKSSQAPKLLFHYYDKDFNNEADTPDNFQSRRPNTSFCFLDIRSPGLGDTAMYLCATSKFPGGEGYTFGSGTRLTVV.